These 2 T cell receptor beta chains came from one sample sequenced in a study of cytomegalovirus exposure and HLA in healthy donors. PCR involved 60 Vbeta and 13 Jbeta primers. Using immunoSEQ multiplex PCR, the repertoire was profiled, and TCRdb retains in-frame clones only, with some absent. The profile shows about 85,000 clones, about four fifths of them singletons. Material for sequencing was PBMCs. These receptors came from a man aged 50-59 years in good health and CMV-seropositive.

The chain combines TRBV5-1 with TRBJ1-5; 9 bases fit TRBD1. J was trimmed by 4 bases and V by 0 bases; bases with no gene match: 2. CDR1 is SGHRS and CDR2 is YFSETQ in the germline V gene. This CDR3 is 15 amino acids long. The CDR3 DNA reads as TGCGCCAGCAGCTTGGCCGGGACAGGGAATCAGCCCCAGCATTTT. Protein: CASSLAGTGNQPQHF.

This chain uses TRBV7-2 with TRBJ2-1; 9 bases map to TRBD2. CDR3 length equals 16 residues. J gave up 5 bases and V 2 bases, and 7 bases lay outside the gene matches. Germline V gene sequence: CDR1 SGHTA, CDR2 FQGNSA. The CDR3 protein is CASSLTWREGHNEQFF. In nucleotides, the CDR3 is TGTGCCAGCAGCTTAACTTGGCGGGAGGGCCACAATGAGCAGTTCTTC.